The sequence of this T cell receptor (beta chain) was determined in a study of T cell responses to AZD1222 COVID-19 vaccine. The CDR3 has 17 residues. Germline CDR1 is LNHDA and CDR2 is SQIVND (reference sequence). Trimming stripped 7 bases from V and 0 bases from J, with 19 bases between. Points from the study as a whole: Clonal diversity may have been underestimated, and the donors were mostly white British, with more females than males. The repertoires were collected only after the peak T cell response. Across the whole spike, CD4 TCRs peaked at regions 160-218 and 743-854. Among those given AZD1222, only six were seropositive at baseline.

Sequencing used immunoSEQ multiplex PCR; TCRdb keeps in-frame clones, though not all of them. The data show 150,000 or so clones, approximately 90% seen once. This clone has more than one count but fewer than ten. The target antigen is unknown. The V and J genes are TRBV19 and TRBJ1-5, with D maybe TRBD1 (6 bases). The source of this sequence is an adult who received the MenACWY meningococcal vaccine as a control. The material was peripheral blood, obtained 28 days after the second dose of the MenACWY control vaccine. The CDR3 region has the DNA TGTGCCAGTATCGGGGGGGGCAGGTCATATAGCAATCAGCCCCAGCATTTT. Translating gives CASIGGGRSYSNQPQHF. Supplemented by reference TRBV19 and TRBJ1-5, the full variable domain reads DGGITQSPKYLFRKEGQNVTLSCEQNLNHDAMYWYRQDPGQGLRLIYYSQIVNDFQKGDIAEGYSVSREKKESFPLTVTSAQKNPTAFYLCASIGGGRSYSNQPQHFGDGTRLSIL.